This TCR beta chain comes out of a study of CD8+ T cells in alopecia areata. Turning to the study itself: Patients in the study were on tofacitinib for 6 to 18 months, then off it for 6 months. Study-level results: Because of a solitary nonresponder, the connection of baseline CD8+ expansion to response stays uncertain.

Details on this clone: Antigen: not known.

In germline, CDR1 is SGHAT, CDR2 FQNNGV. The length of the CDR3 is 15 residues. Trimming stripped 0 bases from V and 5 bases from J, with 13 bases between. Treatment noted: oral pan-JAK inhibitor, 5-10 mg twice daily. PBMCs provided sorted CD4+ and CD8+ T cells. RNA extraction was followed by reverse transcription into cDNA, which acted as the sequencing template. Only in-frame clones appear in the TCRdb table, and some are missing; sequencing was by immunoSEQ multiplex PCR. The sample shows about 180,000 clones, approximately 52% of them seen only once. The sample was CD4+ T cells sorted from blood, taken between weeks 55 and 65, from a patient treated with tofacitinib. The chain is built from TRBV11-2 and TRBJ2-5; D remains unclear. The TCR was taken from a human donor with alopecia areata. The CDR3 protein is CASSLDMALSETQYF. Written as DNA, the CDR3 is TGTGCCAGCAGCTTAGATATGGCGTTATCGGAGACCCAGTACTTC.